These 32 T cell receptor beta chains share one sample of origin, sequenced in a study of blood T cell repertoires in COVID-19. The assay was immunoSEQ multiplex PCR, and TCRdb's table has in-frame clones only and misses some. The sample includes about 120,000 clones, around four fifths of them seen just once. Sequenced input: peripheral blood. The receptors shown here come from a man aged 70 or older with active or convalescent COVID-19.

J is TRBJ1-4 and V is TRBV7-2; D unclear. The V end lost 3 bases, the J end lost 10 bases, and 21 bases lay between the germline ends. This CDR3 contains 16 residues. The V gene's germline CDR1 is SGHTA and CDR2 FQGNSA. The CDR3 reads CASSFSVGRPGRKLFF. The CDR3 nucleotides are TGTGCCAGCAGCTTTAGTGTCGGAAGGCCAGGTCGAAAACTGTTTTTT.

This clone appeared a single time. This rearrangement joins TRBV7-9 to TRBJ2-1, with D maybe TRBD2 (6 bases). This CDR3 has 14 amino acids. CDR1 SEHNR and CDR2 FQNEAQ come from the germline V gene (reference sequence). The V end lost 8 bases, the J end lost 3 bases, and 14 bases lay between the germline ends. CDR3 in amino acids: CASAGLGGYNEQFF. Written as DNA, the CDR3 is TGTGCCAGCGCGGGCCTGGGGGGCTACAATGAGCAGTTCTTC.

The chain couples TRBV5-1 to TRBJ1-4, with unresolved D. The germline V gene has CDR1 SGHRS and CDR2 YFSETQ. Trimming pared 1 base from V and 8 bases from J, leaving 9 bases between. CDR3 length: 13 amino acids. CDR3: CASSLLGSEKLFF. In nucleotides, the CDR3 is TGCGCCAGCAGCTTGCTCGGGTCGGAAAAACTGTTTTTT.

For the CDR3, the DNA is TGTGCCACCAGGGGAGGCGGGGTAGATACGCAGTATTTT. This translates into CATRGGGVDTQYF. This chain joins TRBV28 and TRBJ2-3; either TRBD1 or TRBD2 may supply D (6 bases each). The CDR3 is 13 residues long. The germline gives CDR1 MDHEN, CDR2 SYDVKM. V gave up 10 bases and J gave up 5 bases, with 16 bases separating them.

The J gene is TRBJ2-7, the V gene TRBV5-1; D perhaps matches TRBD1 (7 bases). Germline CDR1 is SGHRS and CDR2 is YFSETQ. This CDR3 is 14 amino acids long. V lost 4 bases and J 9 bases, leaving 20 bases between the germline ends. Written as DNA, the CDR3 is TGCGCCAGCAGCACCGGACAGGCGGGGTATGGGCAGTACTTC. This sequence encodes CASSTGQAGYGQYF.

The rearrangement links TRBV28 to TRBJ2-1; 7 bases line up with TRBD1. Germline loops: CDR1 MDHEN, CDR2 SYDVKM. There are 16 residues in the CDR3. V shed 6 bases and J 6 bases; nucleotides not matched to a gene: 14. CDR3: CASRPLRGGEGNEQFF. The CDR3, as DNA: TGTGCCAGCAGACCCTTGAGAGGGGGCGAAGGCAATGAGCAGTTCTTC.

V gene TRBV12-3 or TRBV12-4 combines with J gene TRBJ1-5; the D is unclear. Trimming removed 6 bases from V and 0 bases from J, with 6 bases in between. The CDR3 covers 13 residues. The CDR3 protein is CASRQYSNQPQHF. Written as DNA, the CDR3 is TGTGCCAGCAGGCAGTATAGCAATCAGCCCCAGCATTTT.

The DNA of the CDR3 is TGCGCCAGCAGCTTGGTCCCCGGGGGGGGATCCGAGCAGTACTTC. Translated, it gives CASSLVPGGGSEQYF. The chain has TRBV5-1 and TRBJ2-7; 8 nucleotides match TRBD2. After removal of 0 bases from V and 6 bases from J, the junction contained 8 bases not matched to a gene. CDR3 length equals 15 residues. From germline, CDR1 is SGHRS and CDR2 YFSETQ.

The chain employs TRBV3-1 (or the pseudogene TRBV3-2) and TRBJ1-3, with no clear D. The CDR3 covers 17 residues. The germline V and J ends were trimmed by 5 bases and 2 bases, with 19 bases remaining between them. In germline, CDR1 is LGHDT, CDR2 YNNKEL (reference sequence). This chain's CDR3 is CASSDPGLTGPGNTIYF. CDR3 coding DNA: TGTGCCAGCAGCGACCCCGGTCTGACTGGTCCTGGAAACACCATATATTTT.

The chain uses TRBV10-2 and TRBJ1-5; 7 nucleotides match TRBD1. The CDR3 spans 15 residues. V gave up 0 bases and J gave up 6 bases; unmatched junction bases: 5. The germline gives CDR1 WSHSY, CDR2 SAAADI. The CDR3 sequence: CASSESGGGGQPQHF. The CDR3, as DNA: TGCGCCAGCAGTGAGTCTGGAGGGGGCGGTCAGCCCCAGCATTTT.

The V call is TRBV24-1, the J call TRBJ2-3, with 11 bases lining up with TRBD2. V trimming: 3 bases; J trimming: 0 bases; junction bases outside the gene matches: 4. The CDR3 has 17 residues. Germline values: CDR1 KGHDR, CDR2 SFDVKD. In DNA, the CDR3 is TGTGCCACCAGTGATGTGACTAGCGGGGTTAGCACAGATACGCAGTATTTT. This codes for CATSDVTSGVSTDTQYF.

The rearrangement links TRBV5-4 to TRBJ1-2; possible D gene TRBD1, 5 bases. CDR3 length: 14 residues. V lost 4 bases and J 0 bases, leaving 10 bases between the germline ends. Looked up from germline, CDR1 is SGHNT and CDR2 is YYREEE (reference sequence). This CDR3 is CASSPGASNYGYTF. The CDR3 coding sequence is TGTGCCAGCAGCCCTGGGGCATCTAACTATGGCTACACCTTC.

V gene TRBV3-1 (or the pseudogene TRBV3-2) combines with J gene TRBJ2-3, with 9 bases fitting TRBD1. The CDR3 runs 15 residues. In germline, CDR1 is LGHDT, CDR2 YNNKEL (reference sequence). With 3 bases clipped from V and 6 bases from J, the junction kept 7 bases outside the gene matches. The chain's CDR3 is CASSHQGQGRDTQYF. In DNA form, the CDR3 reads TGTGCCAGCAGCCACCAAGGACAGGGGAGGGATACGCAGTATTTT.

This clone has only one observation. The J gene is TRBJ1-2, the V gene TRBV5-1; maybe TRBD1 (6 bases). Germline values: CDR1 SGHRS, CDR2 YFSETQ. The V gene lost 2 bases and the J gene lost 2 bases, with 10 bases spanning the gap. This CDR3 is built from 14 residues. CDR3 nucleotide sequence: TGCGCCAGCAGCTTAGGGGGTGAGAACTATGGCTACACCTTC. Encoded protein: CASSLGGENYGYTF.

V usage is TRBV2 and J usage is TRBJ1-1; D not resolved. V lost 7 bases and J 0 bases, leaving 9 bases between the germline ends. Germline CDR1 SNHLY, CDR2 FYNNEI. The CDR3 loop spans 13 amino acids. The CDR3: CASKRGLNTEAFF. In DNA, the CDR3 is TGTGCCAGCAAGAGAGGGCTGAACACTGAAGCTTTCTTT. Using reference TRBV2 and TRBJ1-1 for the parts outside the CDR3, the full variable domain is EPEVTQTPSHQVTQMGQEVILRCVPISNHLYFYWYRQILGQKVEFLVSFYNNEISEKSEIFDDQFSVERPDGSNFTLKIRSTKLEDSAMYFCASKRGLNTEAFFGQGTRLTVV.

CDR3 nucleotides: TGTGCCACCAGTGATTCCGGGACACGCACCTACAATGAGCAGTTCTTC. It is translated as CATSDSGTRTYNEQFF. This chain links TRBV24-1 with TRBJ2-1, with D perhaps matching TRBD1 (6 bases). This CDR3 comprises 16 residues. Germline-derived CDR1 and CDR2 are KGHDR and SFDVKD. V lost 2 bases to trimming and J lost 2 bases, with 12 bases between them.

V is TRBV6-5 and J is TRBJ1-4; 8 bases match TRBD1. With V trimmed by 7 bases and J by 7 bases, 11 bases remained unmatched. The CDR3 covers 15 residues. CDR1 and CDR2 (germline): MNHEY, SVGAGI. The CDR3 coding sequence is TGTGCCAGCACGGAGGCAGGGGGCGTCGGTGAAAAACTGTTTTTT. This sequence encodes CASTEAGGVGEKLFF.

The chain uses TRBV12-5 and TRBJ1-5, with D possibly TRBD1 on 5 matching bases. The CDR3 runs 15 residues. CDR1 is LGHNT, CDR2 FRNRAP, per germline. The ends were cut back, 4 bases at V and 6 bases at J, with 16 bases in the middle. The CDR3 here is CASGSAPAGFQPQHF. DNA of the CDR3: TGTGCTAGTGGTTCCGCCCCGGCAGGGTTTCAGCCCCAGCATTTT.

The chain combines TRBV7-2 with TRBJ1-5; D uncertain. The CDR3 has 14 amino acids. V lost 3 bases and J 0 bases, leaving 6 bases between the germline ends. The germline gives CDR1 SGHTA, CDR2 FQGNSA. Here the CDR3 DNA reads TGTGCCAGCAGCTTTAGAGGTAGCAATCAGCCCCAGCATTTT. Protein sequence: CASSFRGSNQPQHF.

Only a few counts were recorded for this clone. This chain connects TRBV5-1 to TRBJ1-5; the match to TRBD1 covers 11 bases. Per the germline V gene, CDR1 is SGHRS and CDR2 is YFSETQ. Losses at the gene ends were 0 bases for V and 5 bases for J; bases not matched to a gene: 4. The CDR3 length is 16 residues. The CDR3 DNA reads TGCGCCAGCAGCTTGGACGGACAGGGGGCTTATCAGCCCCAGCATTTT. Amino acid sequence: CASSLDGQGAYQPQHF.

The rearrangement joins TRBV7-2 to TRBJ2-2; 8 nucleotides align to TRBD1. The germline V gene encodes CDR1 SGHTA and CDR2 FQGNSA. V was pared by 5 bases and J by 2 bases, with 10 bases of the junction left unmatched. This CDR3 region has 17 residues. CDR3 region: CASSARGQGANTGELFF. CDR3 in DNA: TGTGCCAGCAGCGCTCGGGGGCAGGGGGCAAACACCGGGGAGCTGTTTTTT. Complete variable domain (other parts from reference TRBV7-2 and TRBJ2-2): GAGVSQSPSNKVTEKGKDVELRCDPISGHTALYWYRQSLGQGLEFLIYFQGNSAPDKSGLPSDRFSAERTGGSVSTLTIQRTQQEDSAVYLCASSARGQGANTGELFFGEGSRLTVL.

This clone occurred a few times. V is TRBV11-3 and J is TRBJ1-1; 7 bases map to TRBD1. V dropped 8 bases and J dropped 6; count of bases not matched to a gene: 6. The germline CDR1 and CDR2 sequences are SGHNT and YENEEA. The CDR3 is made up of 12 amino acids. In DNA, the CDR3 is TGTGCCAGCGGGAGTCAGGGGGCTGAAGCTTTCTTT. Its translation is CASGSQGAEAFF.

The rearrangement uses TRBV7-6 and TRBJ2-3; D not certain. This CDR3 has 15 residues. V shed 1 base and J shed 4 bases, with 12 bases lying between them. From germline, CDR1 is SGHVS and CDR2 FNYEAQ. The CDR3 bases are TGTGCCAGCAGCTTAGGCCAGATCTTATCAGATACGCAGTATTTT. Translation: CASSLGQILSDTQYF.

This chain joins TRBV18 and TRBJ1-6, with D possibly being TRBD1 (6 bases). Germline V gives CDR1 KGHSH, CDR2 LQKENI. This CDR3 has 15 amino acids. Trimming shortened V by 6 bases and J by 6 bases, and 15 bases separated the two germline ends. As DNA, the CDR3 is TGTGCCAGCTCGTCCAAGGGGGTCGGTAATTCACCCCTCCACTTT. This encodes CASSSKGVGNSPLHF.

V is TRBV7-2 and J is TRBJ2-5; weak D call: TRBD2 (6 bases). With 4 bases removed from V and 3 bases from J, the gap between germline ends came to 12 bases. CDR3 length: 14 amino acids. CDR1 and CDR2 from the germline V gene are SGHTA and FQGNSA. For the CDR3, the DNA is TGTGCCAGCAGCTGGGGGACTGAAGAAGAGACCCAGTACTTC. Translation gives CASSWGTEEETQYF.

The chain is built from TRBV5-5 and TRBJ1-1; D is undetermined. The CDR3 has 15 amino acids. Trimming took 0 bases from V and 0 from J, leaving 9 bases between them. The germline gives CDR1 SGHKS, CDR2 YYEKEE (reference sequence). The CDR3 bases are TGTGCCAGCAGCTTGGCCAACACCTTGAACACTGAAGCTTTCTTT. Its translation is CASSLANTLNTEAFF.

Of note for this clone: Its ends do not fully match the called genes, so a read error is possible. The chain links TRBV4-3 to TRBJ1-6; 8 bases are shared with TRBD1. The CDR3 loop spans 15 amino acids. Germline V gene sequence: CDR1 LGHNA, CDR2 YSLEER. The CDR3 loop is CASSEETGDNSPLHF. The CDR3 DNA reads TGCGCCAGCAGCGAAGAGACAGGGGATAATTCACCCCTCCACTTT.

The chain carries TRBV10-3 and TRBJ1-1; D perhaps matches TRBD1 (5 bases). Trimming removed 0 bases at V and 7 bases at J, with 12 bases between. CDR1 is ENHRY and CDR2 is SYGVKD in the germline V gene. This CDR3 comprises 14 residues. The CDR3, as DNA: TGTGCCATCAGTGAGTCTAGGGGCGCGAATGAAGCTTTCTTT. It encodes CAISESRGANEAFF.

This sequence joins TRBV2 and TRBJ2-6, with D perhaps TRBD2 (6 bases). This CDR3 is 16 amino acids long. V lost 4 bases to trimming and J lost 0 bases, with 10 bases between them. Germline lookup yields CDR1 SNHLY and CDR2 FYNNEI. This chain's CDR3 is CASSGGVRSGANVLTF. For the CDR3, the DNA is TGTGCCAGCAGTGGCGGGGTCCGCTCTGGGGCCAACGTCCTGACTTTC.

Worth noting for this clone: Other nucleotide sequences from this sample produce the same CDR3. This chain links TRBV18 with TRBJ2-7; 10 bases map to TRBD2. Germline CDR1 reads KGHSH; CDR2 reads LQKENI. The CDR3 is made up of 15 amino acids. V was clipped by 3 bases and J by 2 bases; unmatched bases: 4. The CDR3 DNA follows: TGTGCCAGCTCACCCCCCCTAGCGGGAGCCTACGAGCAGTACTTC. Its translation: CASSPPLAGAYEQYF.

The chain recombines TRBV11-2 with TRBJ2-1; a possible D gene is TRBD1 (7 bases). Per the germline V gene, CDR1 is SGHAT and CDR2 is FQNNGV. This CDR3 comprises 15 residues. V was trimmed by 1 base and J by 2 bases, leaving 9 bases between them. CDR3 amino acids: CASSLAGGTYNEQFF. As DNA, the CDR3 is TGTGCCAGCAGCTTAGCAGGGGGGACCTACAATGAGCAGTTCTTC.

The chain links TRBV28 to TRBJ1-1; the match to TRBD1 covers 7 bases. Trimming at V came to 2 bases and at J to 0 bases, leaving 9 bases not matched to a gene. The CDR3 has 17 residues. From germline, CDR1 is MDHEN and CDR2 SYDVKM. The CDR3 coding sequence is TGTGCCAGCAGTTTAGCGAACAGGGGACTCATGAACACTGAAGCTTTCTTT. This encodes CASSLANRGLMNTEAFF.